The 5 T cell receptor beta chains in this list originate from one sample, sequenced in a study of T cell responses to AZD1222 COVID-19 vaccine (dated by TCRdb to the early 2020s). The time point label of this sample denotes: about 28 days (+/-7) after the second vaccine dose. Library prep was done by the immunoSEQ multiplex PCR assay. The immuneACCESS repertoire file appears here via TCRdb, limited to in-frame rearrangements. These files lack a portion of the clones; in checked studies, under half of the deficit traces to unresolved V genes, and the cause of the others is not known. The sample data list 90,000 to 100,000 clones, and almost 90% of these were observed just once. The ten largest clones add up to roughly 15% of the sample. The starting material was peripheral blood, obtained 28 days after the second AZD1222 dose. The receptor set was obtained from an adult who received the AZD1222 COVID-19 vaccine.

The rearrangement uses TRBV27 and TRBJ2-3; TRBD2 aligns across 9 bases. Unmatched junction bases numbered 4, after V lost 7 bases and J lost 5 bases. The CDR3 is 13 residues long. Germline CDR1 reads MNHEY; CDR2 reads SMNVEV (reference sequence). The CDR3 coding sequence is TGTGCCAGCATGCTAGCGGGAAAAGATACGCAGTATTTT. Translating it yields CASMLAGKDTQYF.

The rearrangement joins TRBV20-1 to TRBJ1-4; unclear D gene. The CDR3 covers 11 residues. From germline, CDR1 is DFQATT and CDR2 SNEGSKA (reference sequence). Trimming took 3 bases from V and 3 from J, leaving 2 bases between them. CDR3 amino acids: CSARSNEKLFF. CDR3 DNA sequence: TGCAGTGCTAGGTCTAATGAAAAACTGTTTTTT.

Comment on this clone: At the DNA level, this CDR3 is encoded by other sequences in the same sample as well. The chain links TRBV5-1 to TRBJ1-1; no clear D gene. This CDR3 is built from 14 residues. V lost 0 bases, J lost 1 base, and 7 bases lay in between. Germline-derived CDR1 and CDR2 are SGHRS and YFSETQ. As DNA, the CDR3 is TGCGCCAGCAGCTTGGCCCCGGCGAACACTGAAGCTTTCTTT. This encodes CASSLAPANTEAFF.

This clone was seen only once. The chain combines TRBV19 with TRBJ2-5; TRBD1 matches 7 bases. With V trimmed by 5 bases and J by 2 bases, 2 bases remained unmatched. In germline, CDR1 is LNHDA, CDR2 SQIVND (reference sequence). The CDR3 is made up of 13 amino acids. CDR3 region: CASSGTAQETQYF. Written as DNA, the CDR3 is TGTGCCAGTAGTGGGACAGCACAAGAGACCCAGTACTTC. Based on the CDR3 plus reference TRBV19 and TRBJ2-5, the full variable domain is DGGITQSPKYLFRKEGQNVTLSCEQNLNHDAMYWYRQDPGQGLRLIYYSQIVNDFQKGDIAEGYSVSREKKESFPLTVTSAQKNPTAFYLCASSGTAQETQYFGPGTRLLVL.

This sequence joins TRBV5-1 and TRBJ2-5, with D possibly being TRBD1 (7 bases). Trimming stripped 4 bases from V and 1 base from J, with 17 bases between. The germline CDR1 and CDR2 sequences are SGHRS and YFSETQ. CDR3 size: 16 residues. The chain's CDR3 is CASSPRGTEIQETQYF. In DNA, the CDR3 is TGCGCCAGCAGCCCCCGGGGGACAGAGATCCAAGAGACCCAGTACTTC. Full variable domain (missing parts from reference TRBV5-1 and TRBJ2-5): KAGVTQTPRYLIKTRGQQVTLSCSPISGHRSVSWYQQTPGQGLQFLFEYFSETQRNKGNFPGRFSGRQFSNSRSEMNVSTLELGDSALYLCASSPRGTEIQETQYFGPGTRLLVL.